This T cell receptor beta chain was recorded in a study of shared clonotypes between healthy human individuals. Per the germline V gene, CDR1 is SQVTM and CDR2 is ANQGSEA. V lost 0 bases to trimming and J lost 3 bases; unmatched junction nucleotides: 12. The CDR3 length is 18 residues. Libraries were prepared by immunoSEQ multiplex PCR; TCRdb keeps only in-frame clonotypes and omits some of them. The sample records approximately 2,300,000 clones, just under 95% being singletons. Sequencing input: naive CD4+ T cells from PBMCs. The sample's subset: CD45RA+ positively selected. The genes are TRBV29-1 and TRBJ2-5; 11 bases agree with TRBD2. This clonotype was sampled from a man between 18 and 35 years old in good health. Some clones in this sample may be carry-over from other donors' samples. The CDR3 spells CSVEDPLAGDSPEETQYF. In nucleotides, the CDR3 is TGCAGCGTTGAAGATCCACTAGCGGGAGATTCTCCCGAAGAGACCCAGTACTTC.